One sample yielded the 10 T cell receptor beta chains listed below, sequenced in a study of cytomegalovirus exposure and HLA in healthy donors. The PCR used 60 Vbeta and 13 Jbeta primers. Produced via immunoSEQ multiplex PCR; TCRdb's table is partial and in-frame only. Seen here are around 120,000 clones, about three quarters observed once, and the top ten hold approximately 6%. Material: PBMCs. These receptors originate from a woman between 35 and 50 years old in good health and CMV-seronegative.

This clone occurred once. The rearrangement links TRBV15 to TRBJ2-1; 7 bases map to TRBD1. From germline, CDR1 is LNHNV and CDR2 YYDKDF (reference sequence). There are 15 residues in the CDR3. Germline trimming cut 6 bases from V and 10 bases from J; bases unmatched to any gene: 15. CDR3 residues: CATRKDRVRTSEQFF. For the CDR3, the DNA is TGTGCCACCAGGAAAGACAGGGTGCGGACCTCCGAGCAGTTCTTC.

The chain links TRBV28 to TRBJ1-1, with 9 bases lining up with TRBD1. The J segment lost 7 bases and the V segment lost 2 bases, leaving 5 bases of the junction unmatched. The CDR3 extends over 14 amino acids. Germline V gives CDR1 MDHEN, CDR2 SYDVKM. The CDR3 sequence: CASSLTQGAFEAFF. The CDR3 region has the DNA TGTGCCAGCAGTTTAACACAGGGGGCGTTTGAAGCTTTCTTT.

This rearrangement joins TRBV5-1 to TRBJ2-5; 7 bases are a match to TRBD1. CDR3 length: 12 amino acids. V dropped 3 bases and J dropped 9; count of bases not matched to a gene: 5. From germline, CDR1 is SGHRS and CDR2 YFSETQ. CDR3 DNA: TGCGCCAGCAGCTCGACAGGGAAGTCCCAGTACTTC. Encoded protein: CASSSTGKSQYF.

This clone was recorded only once. The chain couples TRBV5-4 to TRBJ2-5, with no clear D. With the DNA end fitting TRBJ2-7 better, the J assignment may be wrong. The CDR3 covers 13 residues. Germline CDR1 reads SGHNT; CDR2 reads YYREEE (reference sequence). CDR3 in amino acids: CASSFPPTYEQYF. In DNA form, the CDR3 reads TGTGCCAGCAGCTTTCCGCCAACCTACGAGCAGTACTTC.

J is TRBJ2-2 and V is TRBV2; D possibly corresponds to TRBD1 (5 bases). CDR1 is SNHLY and CDR2 is FYNNEI in the germline V gene. With 9 bases removed from V and 1 base from J, the gap between germline ends came to 6 bases. CDR3 length: 12 residues. CDR3 nucleotides: TGTGCCAGACAGGAGAACACCGGGGAGCTGTTTTTT. Translation: CARQENTGELFF.

Only a few counts were recorded for this clone. The V gene is TRBV7-8, the J gene TRBJ2-5; the match to TRBD2 covers 7 bases. CDR3 length: 17 amino acids. Trimming removed 5 bases from V and 5 bases from J; junction bases left unmatched: 17. CDR1 is SGHVS, CDR2 FQNEAQ, per germline. The CDR3: CASSPTPAGDADETQYF. DNA of the CDR3: TGTGCCAGCAGCCCGACCCCCGCGGGGGACGCGGACGAGACCCAGTACTTC.

This clone was found once. The V gene is TRBV28, the J gene TRBJ2-7, with TRBD1 matching 8 bases. The junction had 4 bases not matched to a gene; V was cut back by 6 bases and J by 3 bases. CDR3 length: 13 residues. The germline V gene encodes CDR1 MDHEN and CDR2 SYDVKM. This CDR3 reads CASRGQGNYEQYF. The CDR3 nucleotides read TGTGCCAGCAGAGGACAGGGTAACTACGAGCAGTACTTC.

The chain joins TRBV28 to TRBJ1-2; 7 nucleotides line up with TRBD1. After removal of 5 bases from V and 4 bases from J, the junction contained 4 bases not matched to a gene. The germline gives CDR1 MDHEN, CDR2 SYDVKM. CDR3 length equals 13 residues. This chain's CDR3 is CASSPGGGYGYTF. The CDR3, as DNA: TGTGCCAGCAGTCCAGGGGGAGGCTATGGCTACACCTTC.

V is TRBV7-8 and J is TRBJ1-4; 8 bases agree with TRBD1. CDR3 length equals 17 residues. The germline CDR1 and CDR2 sequences are SGHVS and FQNEAQ. The V segment lost 5 bases and the J segment 3 bases; nucleotides outside the gene matches: 11. CDR3 loop: CASSQGGRGLSNEKLFF. The CDR3 region has the DNA TGTGCCAGCAGCCAGGGGGGCAGGGGGCTGTCTAATGAAAAACTGTTTTTT.

This rearrangement joins TRBV5-1 to TRBJ1-3; 7 bases agree with TRBD1. The CDR3 length is 17 residues. The V gene's germline CDR1 is SGHRS and CDR2 YFSETQ. V gave up 0 bases and J gave up 0 bases; unmatched junction bases: 6. The CDR3 region is CASSLGTGLSSGNTIYF. In DNA, the CDR3 is TGCGCCAGCAGCTTGGGGACAGGCCTTAGCTCTGGAAACACCATATATTTT.